These 13 T cell receptor beta chains share one sample of origin, sequenced in a study of early stage breast cancer tumors. TCRdb keeps only in-frame clones here, not all; method: immunoSEQ multiplex PCR. The sample yields around 30,000 clones, almost 75% seen once. The sample taken for sequencing was breast tumor tissue. These receptors came from a person aged 30 to 40 with breast cancer.

The chain links TRBV7-3 to TRBJ2-3, with TRBD2 matching over 13 bases. Germline V CDR1 and CDR2: SGHTA, FQGTGA. V dropped 5 bases and J dropped 2; count of bases not matched to a gene: 7. The CDR3 contains 17 residues. The CDR3 spells CASSLRGLAGATDTQYF. The CDR3 region has the DNA TGTGCCAGCAGCCTAAGAGGACTAGCGGGAGCCACAGATACGCAGTATTTT.

J is TRBJ2-7 and V is TRBV2; no firm D call. The germline CDR1 and CDR2 sequences are SNHLY and FYNNEI. CDR3 length: 11 amino acids. V was pared by 8 bases and J by 11 bases, with 16 bases between. CDR3 amino acids: CASSVAVKEYF. CDR3 sequence (DNA): TGTGCCAGCTCGGTCGCGGTTAAGGAGTACTTC.

This clone came up once. The chain employs TRBV15 and TRBJ2-5; D is perhaps TRBD2 (6 bases). The V end was cut by 0 bases, the J end by 7 bases, with 18 bases between. This CDR3 has 16 residues. The germline V gene encodes CDR1 LNHNV and CDR2 YYDKDF (reference sequence). The CDR3 DNA follows: TGTGCCACCAGCAGAGATGGGGGGACCCCCGCTGTGACCCAGTACTTC. It codes for CATSRDGGTPAVTQYF.

The chain employs TRBV18 and TRBJ1-1; no firm D call. The germline V and J ends were trimmed by 3 bases and 1 base, with 9 bases remaining between them. Looked up from germline, CDR1 is KGHSH and CDR2 is LQKENI. The CDR3 runs to 14 residues. CDR3 DNA sequence: TGTGCCAGCTCACCGTATGGGAGGAACACTGAAGCTTTCTTT. Amino acids: CASSPYGRNTEAFF.

The chain employs TRBV30 and TRBJ2-5; D may be TRBD2 (5 bases). The V gene's germline CDR1 is GTSNPN and CDR2 SVGIG (reference sequence). The CDR3 totals 14 residues. V lost 3 bases and J lost 2, with 13 bases in between. This CDR3 reads CAWSPGSWQETQYF. The CDR3 DNA follows: TGTGCCTGGAGCCCGGGATCCTGGCAAGAGACCCAGTACTTC.

This rearrangement joins TRBV2 to TRBJ1-6; TRBD1 aligns across 10 bases. The CDR3 contains 14 residues. Trimming at V came to 7 bases and at J to 9 bases, leaving 6 bases not matched to a gene. The germline V gene encodes CDR1 SNHLY and CDR2 FYNNEI. The CDR3 nucleotides are TGTGCCAGCACACACCGGGACAGGGGTTCACCCCTCCACTTT. It codes for CASTHRDRGSPLHF.

The chain joins TRBV5-1 to TRBJ1-1; 8 nucleotides agree with TRBD1. In germline, CDR1 is SGHRS, CDR2 YFSETQ. Germline trimming cut 0 bases from V and 8 bases from J; bases unmatched to any gene: 3. The length of the CDR3 is 13 residues. This chain's CDR3 is CASSLAPGGEAFF. CDR3 DNA: TGCGCCAGCAGCTTGGCGCCAGGGGGCGAAGCTTTCTTT.

This clone was observed a single time. The chain joins TRBV10-3 to TRBJ2-1; TRBD2 aligns across 8 bases. This CDR3 contains 12 residues. With 11 bases clipped from V and 5 bases from J, the junction kept 5 bases outside the gene matches. CDR1 is ENHRY, CDR2 SYGVKD, per germline. This CDR3 reads CAAGGGDNEQFF. In DNA, the CDR3 is TGTGCCGCGGGGGGAGGGGACAATGAGCAGTTCTTC.

The genes are TRBV29-1 and TRBJ1-3, with 12 nucleotides matching TRBD1. Per the germline V gene, CDR1 is SQVTM and CDR2 is ANQGSEA. The CDR3 contains 14 residues. V lost 7 bases to trimming and J lost 3 bases; unmatched junction nucleotides: 4. CDR3 sequence: CSAGTGGGGNTIYF. Here the CDR3 DNA reads TGCAGCGCTGGGACAGGGGGCGGTGGAAACACCATATATTTT.

V and J are TRBV19 and TRBJ2-1; 11 positions match TRBD2. CDR1 is LNHDA, CDR2 SQIVND, per germline (reference sequence). V lost 8 bases to trimming and J lost 0 bases; unmatched junction nucleotides: 9. The CDR3 loop spans 17 amino acids. CDR3 amino acids: CASSRLAGPSSYNEQFF. CDR3 nucleotide sequence: TGTGCCAGTTCTCGACTAGCGGGACCCAGCTCCTACAATGAGCAGTTCTTC.

This clone appeared once. The chain uses TRBV5-1 and TRBJ2-1; D may be TRBD2 (5 bases). The ends were cut back, 1 base at V and 5 bases at J, with 13 bases in the middle. The germline V gene has CDR1 SGHRS and CDR2 YFSETQ. The CDR3 is 15 amino acids. Here the CDR3 DNA reads TGCGCCAGCAGCTTGAAACTAGTCGGAAACAATGAGCAGTTCTTC. As protein: CASSLKLVGNNEQFF.

The V call is TRBV19, the J call TRBJ2-3; 9 bases are a match to TRBD1. V was pared by 9 bases and J by 2 bases, with 6 bases of the junction left unmatched. The CDR3 is 14 residues long. Germline V gene sequence: CDR1 LNHDA, CDR2 SQIVND (reference sequence). This CDR3 is CASIDRGVTDTQYF. Here the CDR3 DNA reads TGTGCCAGCATAGACAGGGGGGTCACAGATACGCAGTATTTT.

The V call is TRBV5-1, the J call TRBJ2-3; 8 bases map to TRBD1. Germline V gives CDR1 SGHRS, CDR2 YFSETQ. CDR3 length equals 15 residues. V was clipped by 1 base and J by 2 bases; unmatched bases: 3. DNA of the CDR3: TGCGCCAGCAGCTTGACAGGGGGTTACACAGATACGCAGTATTTT. Translated, it gives CASSLTGGYTDTQYF.